The 4 T cell receptor beta chains below come from one sample, sequenced in a study of blood T cell repertoires in COVID-19. Data came from immunoSEQ multiplex PCR; TCRdb stores just in-frame clones and leaves some out. The sample consists of 80,000 to 100,000 clones, approximately 72% of them appearing once. Material: peripheral blood. The receptors come from a man aged 70-80 years with acute or convalescent COVID-19.

This clone has a single count. The chain employs TRBV5-1 and TRBJ2-5; 9 bases fit TRBD2. The junction had 10 bases not matched to a gene; V was cut back by 3 bases and J by 7 bases. The CDR3 has 15 residues. The V gene's germline CDR1 is SGHRS and CDR2 YFSETQ. The CDR3 loop is CASSSASGEAWTQYF. The CDR3 coding sequence is TGCGCCAGCAGCTCCGCTAGCGGGGAGGCGTGGACCCAGTACTTC.

V gene TRBV6-5 combines with J gene TRBJ2-2; 7 bases agree with TRBD1. This CDR3 has 15 residues. Germline CDR1 MNHEY, CDR2 SVGAGI. The J segment lost 5 bases and the V segment lost 4 bases, leaving 7 bases of the junction unmatched. The CDR3 DNA reads as TGTGCCAGCAGTTTAGGGGGCGCCGGAACCGGGGAGCTGTTTTTT. As protein: CASSLGGAGTGELFF.

The chain links TRBV9 to TRBJ2-7; the match to TRBD2 covers 7 bases. The CDR3 sequence is 16 residues long. Germline-derived CDR1 and CDR2 are SGDLS and YYNGEE. V was pared by 0 bases and J by 5 bases, with 11 bases of the junction left unmatched. CDR3: CASSVAGGGPMDEQYF. As DNA, the CDR3 is TGTGCCAGCAGCGTAGCGGGGGGAGGGCCGATGGACGAGCAGTACTTC.

This chain connects TRBV5-1 to TRBJ2-1; the match to TRBD2 covers 12 bases. This CDR3 comprises 18 residues. V lost 2 bases and J lost 3; bases outside the gene matches: 9. CDR1 and CDR2 from the germline V gene are SGHRS and YFSETQ. The CDR3 region is CASSLSLAGGTFYNEQFF. CDR3 sequence (DNA): TGCGCCAGCAGCTTAAGTCTAGCGGGAGGGACATTCTACAATGAGCAGTTCTTC.